This T cell receptor (beta chain) was captured in a study of a mutant IDH1 vaccine in newly diagnosed glioma. Study results and caveats: Alterations occurring in top peripheral T cell clonotypes seemed unrelated to pseudoprogression.

This CDR3 contains 15 residues. V was cut by 0 bases and J by 3 bases, with 10 bases left in between. The germline V gene has CDR1 SGHRS and CDR2 YFSETQ. Assay: immunoSEQ multiplex PCR; the TCRdb copy retains only in-frame clones and omits some. The sample lists about 50,000 clones, 75% to 90% occurring once. As to time point: baseline, week 1 (first vaccination visit). Regarding treatment: pre-vaccination baseline after standard-of-care therapy. About this clone: Its specificity is not known. This specimen includes other DNA sequences encoding the same CDR3.

Sample: PBMCs, taken from a glioma patient treated with radiotherapy, temozolomide or both. This chain links TRBV5-1 with TRBJ1-5, with unresolved D. The clonotype originates from a man aged 40-49 years with glioma. CDR3 protein: CASSLGGRINQPQHF. For the CDR3, the DNA is TGCGCCAGCAGCTTGGGCGGGCGAATCAATCAGCCCCAGCATTTT.